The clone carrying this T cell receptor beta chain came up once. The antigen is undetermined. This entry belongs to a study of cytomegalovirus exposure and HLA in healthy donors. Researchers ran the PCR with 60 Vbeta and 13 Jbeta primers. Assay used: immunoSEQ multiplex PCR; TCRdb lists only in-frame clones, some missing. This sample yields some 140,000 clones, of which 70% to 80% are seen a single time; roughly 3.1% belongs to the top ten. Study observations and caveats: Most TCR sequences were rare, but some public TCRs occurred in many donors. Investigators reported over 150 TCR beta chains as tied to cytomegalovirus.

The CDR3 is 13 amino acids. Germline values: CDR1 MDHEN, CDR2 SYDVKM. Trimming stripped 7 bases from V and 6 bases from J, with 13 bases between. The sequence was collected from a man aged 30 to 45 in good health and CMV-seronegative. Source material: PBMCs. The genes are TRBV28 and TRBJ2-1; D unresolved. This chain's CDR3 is CASTEHYSNEQFF. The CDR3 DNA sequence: TGTGCCAGCACGGAGCATTATAGCAATGAGCAGTTCTTC.